The clone carrying this TCR beta chain showed up just once. These data are taken from a study of blood T cell repertoires in COVID-19. Overall study: Sites in the United States, Italy and Spain provided acute and convalescent COVID-19 samples. T cells, B-cell-depleted T cells, or PBMCs provided the cDNA or gDNA that served as material.

In the authors' methods: Amplified reference gene primers provided the basis for estimating nucleated cell counts. TCRdb keeps only in-frame clones here, not all; method: immunoSEQ multiplex PCR. The V and J calls and clone size are taken from that table; D and trimming were inferred from the DNA. Of around 170,000 clones in the sample, around 89% were seen once. Trimming at V came to 5 bases and at J to 7 bases, leaving 4 bases not matched to a gene. The CDR3 covers 13 residues. The germline gives CDR1 SEHNR, CDR2 FQNEAQ (reference sequence). The source is a man aged 18-30 years who had recovered from COVID-19. Sequenced material: peripheral blood. V gene TRBV7-9 combines with J gene TRBJ2-1; 8 nucleotides match TRBD2. The CDR3 DNA sequence: TGTGCCAGCAGCCCACCTAGCGGGAATGAGCAGTTCTTC. Its translation is CASSPPSGNEQFF. Supplemented by reference TRBV7-9 and TRBJ2-1, the full variable domain reads DTGVSQNPRHKITKRGQNVTFRCDPISEHNRLYWYRQTLGQGPEFLTYFQNEAQLEKSRLLSDRFSAERPKGSFSTLEIQRTEQGDSAMYLCASSPPSGNEQFFGPGTRLTVL.